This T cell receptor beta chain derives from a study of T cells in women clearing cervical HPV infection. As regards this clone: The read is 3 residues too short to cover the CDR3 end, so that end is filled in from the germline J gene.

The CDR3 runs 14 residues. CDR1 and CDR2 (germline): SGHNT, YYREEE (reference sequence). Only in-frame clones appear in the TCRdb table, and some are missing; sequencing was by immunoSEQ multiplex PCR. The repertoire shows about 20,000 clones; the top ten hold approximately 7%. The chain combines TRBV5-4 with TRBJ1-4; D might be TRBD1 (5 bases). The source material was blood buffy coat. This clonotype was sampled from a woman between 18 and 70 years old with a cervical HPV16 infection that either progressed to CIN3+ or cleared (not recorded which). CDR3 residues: CASSAGSGANVLFF. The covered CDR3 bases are TGTGCCAGCAGCGCAGGCTCTGGGGCCAACGTA.